A single sample is the source of the 17 T cell receptor beta chains below, sequenced in a study of Ad26.COV2.S vaccination and SARS-CoV-2 variants. Only in-frame clones appear in the TCRdb table, and some are missing; sequencing was by immunoSEQ multiplex PCR. Here the sample spans under 300,000 clones, roughly 85% being singletons. The treatment is: around 19 received Ad26.COV2.S at low or high dose, single or two shots; about 5 received placebo; per-sample allocation not given. Sampling was performed 63 days after the first vaccine or placebo injection. Specimen: peripheral blood, collected in a trial of Ad26.COV2.S vaccine versus placebo. The receptors here all came from a person aged 18-65 years who received the Ad26.COV2.S COVID-19 vaccine or a placebo.

The chain uses TRBV5-1 and TRBJ1-2; a weak D match, TRBD1 (5 bases). The CDR3 is 14 amino acids. Trimming took 4 bases from V and 3 from J, leaving 13 bases between them. Germline V gives CDR1 SGHRS, CDR2 YFSETQ. In DNA, the CDR3 is TGCGCCAGCAGCCCCCCAGGGATTGACTATGGCTACACCTTC. Translating it yields CASSPPGIDYGYTF.

The genes are TRBV15 and TRBJ1-4; D not resolved. Germline-derived CDR1 and CDR2 are LNHNV and YYDKDF (reference sequence). The ends were cut back, 0 bases at V and 0 bases at J, with 11 bases in the middle. The length of the CDR3 is 17 residues. The CDR3 loop reads CATSREPRTATNEKLFF. CDR3 DNA sequence: TGTGCCACCAGCAGAGAGCCCCGGACCGCAACTAATGAAAAACTGTTTTTT.

V usage is TRBV4-1 and J usage is TRBJ2-1; 11 bases match TRBD2. Germline CDR1 is MGHRA and CDR2 is YSYEKL. CDR3 length equals 16 residues. V lost 4 bases and J lost 5; bases outside the gene matches: 7. The CDR3 loop is CASSPPVAGGNNEQFF. The DNA for the CDR3 is TGCGCCAGCAGCCCGCCGGTAGCGGGGGGGAACAATGAGCAGTTCTTC.

The chain recombines TRBV19 with TRBJ2-7; 7 positions agree with TRBD1. This CDR3 has 14 residues. Germline CDR1 LNHDA, CDR2 SQIVND (reference sequence). The ends lost 5 bases at V and 2 bases at J; junction bases unmatched: 6. The CDR3 DNA reads TGTGCCAGTAGTCTCAGACAGGGAACCTACGAGCAGTACTTC. Its protein product is CASSLRQGTYEQYF.

This clone was recorded a few times. V gene TRBV27 combines with J gene TRBJ2-7, with D possibly being TRBD1 (5 bases). Germline lookup yields CDR1 MNHEY and CDR2 SMNVEV (reference sequence). V lost 3 bases and J lost 3, with 9 bases in between. The CDR3 consists of 13 residues. As DNA, the CDR3 is TGTGCCAGCAGTTTCCAGGGTGGCTACGAGCAGTACTTC. This sequence encodes CASSFQGGYEQYF.

This clone was detected only a few times. The chain recombines TRBV4-2 with TRBJ1-5, with D possibly TRBD1 on 6 matching bases. Germline loops: CDR1 LGHNA, CDR2 YNFKEQ. Trimming removed 0 bases at V and 7 bases at J, with 13 bases between. This CDR3 is 15 amino acids long. CDR3 amino acids: CASSQDTQGRQPQHF. The CDR3 region has the DNA TGTGCCAGCAGCCAAGATACGCAGGGGAGACAGCCCCAGCATTTT.

This clone was observed a few times. V and J are TRBV5-4 and TRBJ1-3, with D hard to call. V lost 0 bases and J 0 bases, leaving 7 bases between the germline ends. CDR1 is SGHNT, CDR2 YYREEE, per germline (reference sequence). This CDR3 has 15 residues. The CDR3 loop reads CASSLGGSSGNTIYF. CDR3 sequence (DNA): TGTGCCAGCAGCTTGGGAGGCAGCTCTGGAAACACCATATATTTT.

This chain links TRBV7-9 with TRBJ2-7, with D possibly TRBD2 on 5 matching bases. This CDR3 comprises 16 residues. With 1 base removed from V and 2 bases from J, the gap between germline ends came to 15 bases. Germline CDR1 and CDR2: SEHNR and FQNEAQ (reference sequence). Here the CDR3 reads CASSLGELETAYEQYV. The DNA of the CDR3 is TGTGCCAGCAGCTTAGGCGAACTAGAGACCGCCTACGAGCAGTACGTC.

CDR3 sequence (DNA): TGTGCCTGGAGTGTACGAAACTTCGCAGGGGTTAACTATGGCTACACCTTC. Protein product: CAWSVRNFAGVNYGYTF. The chain is built from TRBV30 and TRBJ1-2, with a tentative D call TRBD1 (6 bases). Germline CDR1 GTSNPN, CDR2 SVGIG (reference sequence). This CDR3 is 17 amino acids long. The V and J ends lost 0 bases and 1 base respectively, with 18 bases between them.

V gene TRBV11-3 combines with J gene TRBJ1-1, with 8 bases lining up with TRBD1. Trimming cost V 5 bases and J 4 bases; bases outside gene matches: 3. The CDR3 contains 13 residues. Germline assignment: CDR1 SGHNT and CDR2 YENEEA. This CDR3 is CASSVTGGTEAFF. The CDR3 DNA sequence: TGTGCCAGCAGCGTCACAGGGGGCACTGAAGCTTTCTTT.

This chain uses TRBV6-5 with TRBJ2-1; 10 bases are a match to TRBD1. V lost 4 bases to trimming and J lost 5 bases; unmatched junction nucleotides: 8. CDR1 is MNHEY, CDR2 SVGAGI, per germline. CDR3 length equals 16 residues. The CDR3 is CASSLHSGTGDNEQFF. DNA for the CDR3: TGTGCCAGCAGTTTACACTCCGGGACAGGGGACAATGAGCAGTTCTTC.

This sequence joins TRBV28 and TRBJ2-5; 7 nucleotides line up with TRBD1. Germline V gene lookup returns CDR1 MDHEN and CDR2 SYDVKM. The CDR3 loop spans 17 amino acids. With 1 base clipped from V and 2 bases from J, the junction kept 10 bases outside the gene matches. This CDR3 is CASSLSQWGQRQETQYF. The CDR3 DNA sequence: TGTGCCAGCAGTTTATCCCAATGGGGACAGCGACAAGAGACCCAGTACTTC.

The chain has TRBV12-5 and TRBJ1-6; tentatively, D is TRBD1 (6 bases). CDR1 LGHNT and CDR2 FRNRAP come from the germline V gene. The CDR3 runs 17 residues. Trimming shortened V by 0 bases and J by 10 bases, and 19 bases separated the two germline ends. The CDR3 protein is CASGLVRGVVGESPLHF. The CDR3 coding sequence is TGTGCTAGTGGTTTGGTCAGGGGCGTTGTGGGGGAATCACCCCTCCACTTT.

This clone has more than one count but fewer than ten. The chain recombines TRBV9 with TRBJ2-1, with D maybe TRBD2 (6 bases). Trimming took off 1 base at V and 3 bases at J, with 14 bases between the two ends. Germline CDR1 is SGDLS and CDR2 is YYNGEE. The CDR3 runs to 16 residues. The CDR3 bases are TGTGCCAGCAGCGTAAACGTCGGACTACTCTACAATGAGCAGTTCTTC. Protein sequence: CASSVNVGLLYNEQFF. The full variable domain, rest sourced from reference TRBV9 and TRBJ2-1, is DSGVTQTPKHLITATGQRVTLRCSPRSGDLSVYWYQQSLDQGLQFLIQYYNGEERAKGNILERFSAQQFPDLHSELNLSSLELGDSALYFCASSVNVGLLYNEQFFGPGTRLTVL.

This clone was counted only a few times. The chain has TRBV6-1 and TRBJ2-5; D remains unclear. Trimming removed 4 bases at V and 0 bases at J, with 15 bases between. Per germline, CDR1 MNHNS and CDR2 SASEGT. The CDR3 is made up of 16 amino acids. In DNA, the CDR3 is TGTGCCAGCAGTGGACGGCAGGCCGATGACCAAGAGACCCAGTACTTC. It yields the protein CASSGRQADDQETQYF.

This clone has a single count. The rearrangement joins TRBV6-5 to TRBJ2-1; 7 nucleotides line up with TRBD1. CDR3 size: 15 residues. After removal of 6 bases from V and 1 base from J, the junction contained 6 bases not matched to a gene. Per germline, CDR1 MNHEY and CDR2 SVGAGI. DNA of the CDR3: TGTGCCAGCAGCCCGACAGGGAATTCCTACAATGAGCAGTTCTTC. Protein sequence: CASSPTGNSYNEQFF.

The chain uses TRBV7-2 and TRBJ2-3; weak D call: TRBD1 (6 bases). The germline CDR1 and CDR2 sequences are SGHTA and FQGNSA. CDR3 length: 14 residues. V was trimmed by 2 bases and J by 5 bases, leaving 11 bases between them. CDR3 DNA sequence: TGTGCCAGCAGCTTAAGCACAGGGTTAGATACGCAGTATTTT. Its protein product is CASSLSTGLDTQYF.